This TCR beta chain was recorded in a study of shared clonotypes between healthy human individuals. Every contributor of samples was a Caucasian grown-up residing in Nashville, Tennessee. A split of CD4+ cells into CD45RA+ naive and CD45RA-negative memory subsets was performed. Details on this clone: The antigen remains undetermined.

Profiling relied on immunoSEQ multiplex PCR, and the TCRdb table lists in-frame clones only, not all of them. The sample lists just over 2,000,000 clones, roughly 94% seen once, with approximately 0.13% in the top ten. The CDR3 runs to 13 residues. Germline lookup yields CDR1 GTSNPN and CDR2 SVGIG (reference sequence). Trimming shortened V by 7 bases and J by 8 bases, and 17 bases separated the two germline ends. Study findings and constraints: Larger estimated richness was generally recorded for naive subsets relative to memory subsets. Generation probability values for non-shared clonotypes were lower than those for clonotypes shared by all four donors.

Sequences were obtained from naive CD4+ T cells sorted from blood. Subset defined: CD45RA+ positively selected. The chain is built from TRBV30 and TRBJ1-4; no definite D call. The clonotype was recovered from a man between 18 and 29 years old in good health. This CDR3 is CASNGGKLEKLFF. The CDR3 DNA reads TGTGCCTCTAACGGTGGGAAATTAGAAAAACTGTTTTTT.